The 2 T cell receptor beta chains below were found in one sample sequenced in a study of control samples from healthy donors and cancer patients. The protocol was immunoSEQ multiplex PCR, while the TCRdb copy is restricted to in-frame clones and leaves out a portion. The sample records 60,000 to 65,000 clones, 85% being singletons. Sequencing used blood. The receptors were sampled from a middle-aged man in good health.

The rearrangement links TRBV5-5 to TRBJ2-7, with TRBD2 as a possible D gene (6 bases). V lost 0 bases, J lost 0 bases, and 7 bases lay in between. The germline CDR1 and CDR2 sequences are SGHKS and YYEKEE (reference sequence). The CDR3 runs 14 residues. CDR3 sequence reads: CASSLAGGSYEQYF. In DNA form, the CDR3 reads TGTGCCAGCAGCTTGGCCGGGGGCTCCTACGAGCAGTACTTC.

The gene calls are TRBV5-6 and TRBJ1-1; D is undetermined. The CDR3 runs to 14 residues. Trimming took 0 bases from V and 6 from J, leaving 12 bases between them. Per the germline V gene, CDR1 is SGHDT and CDR2 is YYEEEE. The CDR3 DNA reads TGTGCCAGCAGCTTGGAGGACCAATTCCCTGAAGCTTTCTTT. Its translation: CASSLEDQFPEAFF.